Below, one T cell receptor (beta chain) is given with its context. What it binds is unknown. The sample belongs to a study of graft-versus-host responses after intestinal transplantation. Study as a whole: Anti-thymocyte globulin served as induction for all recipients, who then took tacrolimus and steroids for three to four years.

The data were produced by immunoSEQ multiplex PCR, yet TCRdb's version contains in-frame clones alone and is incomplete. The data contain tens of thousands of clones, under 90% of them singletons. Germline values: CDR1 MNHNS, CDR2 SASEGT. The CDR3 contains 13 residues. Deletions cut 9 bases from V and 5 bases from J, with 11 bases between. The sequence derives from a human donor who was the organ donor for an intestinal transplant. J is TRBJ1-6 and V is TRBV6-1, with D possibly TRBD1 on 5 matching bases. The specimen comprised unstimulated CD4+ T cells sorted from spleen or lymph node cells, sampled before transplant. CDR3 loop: CASRTQDNSPLHF. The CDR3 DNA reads TGTGCCAGTAGGACACAGGATAATTCACCCCTCCACTTT.